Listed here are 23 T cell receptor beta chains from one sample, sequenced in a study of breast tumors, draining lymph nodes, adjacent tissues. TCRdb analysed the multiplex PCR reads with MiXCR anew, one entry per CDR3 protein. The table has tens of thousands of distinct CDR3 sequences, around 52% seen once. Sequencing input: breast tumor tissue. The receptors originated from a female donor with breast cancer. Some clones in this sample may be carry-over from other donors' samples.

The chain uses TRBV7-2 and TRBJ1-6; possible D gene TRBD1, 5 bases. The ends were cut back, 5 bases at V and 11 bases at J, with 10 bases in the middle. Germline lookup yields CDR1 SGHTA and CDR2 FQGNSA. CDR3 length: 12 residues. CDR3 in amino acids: CASSTRTTPLHF. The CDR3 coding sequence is TGTGCCAGCAGCACTCGGACAACACCCCTCCACTTT.

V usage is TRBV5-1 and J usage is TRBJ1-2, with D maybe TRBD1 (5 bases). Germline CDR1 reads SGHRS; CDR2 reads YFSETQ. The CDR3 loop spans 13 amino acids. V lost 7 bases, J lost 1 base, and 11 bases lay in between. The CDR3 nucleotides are TGCGCCAGCTCCACAGGTGGTAACTATGGCTACACCTTC. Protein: CASSTGGNYGYTF.

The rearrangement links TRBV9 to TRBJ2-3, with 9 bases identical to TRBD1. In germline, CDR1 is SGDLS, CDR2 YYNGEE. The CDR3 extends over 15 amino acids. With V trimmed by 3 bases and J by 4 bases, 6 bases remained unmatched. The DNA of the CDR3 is TGTGCCAGCAGCGGGGGACAGGGATTGTCAGATACGCAGTATTTT. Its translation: CASSGGQGLSDTQYF.

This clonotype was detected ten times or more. CDR3 coding DNA: TGTGCCAGCAGTGAGACTATCCGAGAGACCCAGTACTTC. Encoded protein: CASSETIRETQYF. The chain uses TRBV2 and TRBJ2-5; D perhaps matches TRBD2 (5 bases). Germline CDR1 and CDR2: SNHLY and FYNNEI. The CDR3 covers 13 residues. V was shortened by 3 bases and J by 4 bases, with 9 bases between the two germline ends.

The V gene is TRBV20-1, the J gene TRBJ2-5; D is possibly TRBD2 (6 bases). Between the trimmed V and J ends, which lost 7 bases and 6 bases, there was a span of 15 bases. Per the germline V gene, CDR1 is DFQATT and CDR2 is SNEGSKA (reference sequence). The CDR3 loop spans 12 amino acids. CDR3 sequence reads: CSVQEGGQTQYF. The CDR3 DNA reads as TGCAGTGTTCAGGAGGGCGGACAGACCCAGTACTTC.

The DNA for the CDR3 is TGTGCCAGCAGCCTTGGCGGGAGTGGGACTGATACGCAGTATTTT. Its protein product is CASSLGGSGTDTQYF. The V gene is TRBV5-4, the J gene TRBJ2-3; 7 positions agree with TRBD2. V dropped 4 bases and J dropped 6; count of bases not matched to a gene: 11. The germline V gene has CDR1 SGHNT and CDR2 YYREEE (reference sequence). The CDR3 has 15 residues.

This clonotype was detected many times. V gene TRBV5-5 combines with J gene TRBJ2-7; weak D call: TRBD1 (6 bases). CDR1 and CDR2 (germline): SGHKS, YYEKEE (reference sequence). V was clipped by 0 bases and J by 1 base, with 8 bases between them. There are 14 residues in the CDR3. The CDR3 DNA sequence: TGTGCCAGCAGCTTGGGCAGGGGATCCTACGAGCAGTACTTC. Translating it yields CASSLGRGSYEQYF. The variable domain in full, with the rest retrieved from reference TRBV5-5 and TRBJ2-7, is DAGVTQSPTHLIKTRGQQVTLRCSPISGHKSVSWYQQVLGQGPQFIFQYYEKEERGRGNFPDRFSARQFPNYSSELNVNALLLGDSALYLCASSLGRGSYEQYFGPGTRLTVT.

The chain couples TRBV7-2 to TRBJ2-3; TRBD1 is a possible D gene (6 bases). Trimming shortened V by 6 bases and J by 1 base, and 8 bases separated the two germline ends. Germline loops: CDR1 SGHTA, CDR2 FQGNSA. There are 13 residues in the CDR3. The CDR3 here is CASSPGGTDTQYF. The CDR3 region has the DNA TGTGCCAGCAGTCCAGGGGGCACAGATACGCAGTATTTT.

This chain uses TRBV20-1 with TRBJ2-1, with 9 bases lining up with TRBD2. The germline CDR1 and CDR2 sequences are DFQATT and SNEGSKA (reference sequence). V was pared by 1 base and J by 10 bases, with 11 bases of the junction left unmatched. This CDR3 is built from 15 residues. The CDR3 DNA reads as TGCAGTGCTAGAGGTGGCCTAGCGGGGCTCGGGGAGCAGTTCTTC. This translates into CSARGGLAGLGEQFF.

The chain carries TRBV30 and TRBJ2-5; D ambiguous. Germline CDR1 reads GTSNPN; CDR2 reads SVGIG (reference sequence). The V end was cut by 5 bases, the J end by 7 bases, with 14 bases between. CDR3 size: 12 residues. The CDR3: CAWEKADRTQYF. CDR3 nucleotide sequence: TGTGCCTGGGAGAAGGCGGACCGGACCCAGTACTTC.

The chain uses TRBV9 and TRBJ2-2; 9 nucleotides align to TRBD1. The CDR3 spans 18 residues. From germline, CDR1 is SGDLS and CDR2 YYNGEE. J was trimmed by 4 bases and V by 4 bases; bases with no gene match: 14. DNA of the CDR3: TGTGCCAGCAGCACCAGGACAGGGGACATCGCGATCACCGGGGAGCTGTTTTTT. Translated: CASSTRTGDIAITGELFF.

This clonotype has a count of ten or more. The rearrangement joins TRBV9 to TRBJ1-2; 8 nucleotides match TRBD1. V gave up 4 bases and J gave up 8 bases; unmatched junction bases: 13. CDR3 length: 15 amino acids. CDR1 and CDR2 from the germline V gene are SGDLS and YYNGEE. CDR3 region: CASSTQLPGGAGYTF. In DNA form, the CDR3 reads TGTGCCAGCAGCACACAGCTCCCAGGGGGCGCGGGCTACACCTTC.

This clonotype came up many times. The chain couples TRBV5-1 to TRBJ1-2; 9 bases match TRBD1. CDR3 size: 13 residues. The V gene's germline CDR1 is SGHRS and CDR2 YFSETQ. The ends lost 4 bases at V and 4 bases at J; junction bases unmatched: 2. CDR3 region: CASSRGQGYGYTF. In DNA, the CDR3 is TGCGCCAGCAGCCGGGGACAGGGCTATGGCTACACCTTC.

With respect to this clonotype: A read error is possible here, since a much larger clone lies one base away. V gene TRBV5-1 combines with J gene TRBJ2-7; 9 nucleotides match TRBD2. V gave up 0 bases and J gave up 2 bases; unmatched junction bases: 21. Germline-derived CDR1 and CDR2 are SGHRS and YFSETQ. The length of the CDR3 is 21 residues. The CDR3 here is CASSLGVRFDASGKKAYEQYF. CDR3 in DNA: TGCGCCAGCAGCTTGGGGGTTCGGTTCGACGCTAGCGGGAAAAAAGCCTACGAGCAGTACTTC.

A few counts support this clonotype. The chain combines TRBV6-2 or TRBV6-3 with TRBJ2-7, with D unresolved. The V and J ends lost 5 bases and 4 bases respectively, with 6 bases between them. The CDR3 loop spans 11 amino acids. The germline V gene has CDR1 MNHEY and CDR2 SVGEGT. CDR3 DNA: TGTGCCAGCAGTCACATTTACGAGCAGTACTTC. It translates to CASSHIYEQYF.

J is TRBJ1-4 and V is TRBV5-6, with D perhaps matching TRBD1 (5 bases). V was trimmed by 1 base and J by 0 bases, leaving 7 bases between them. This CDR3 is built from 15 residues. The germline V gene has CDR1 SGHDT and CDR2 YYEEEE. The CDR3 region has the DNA TGTGCCAGCAGCTTGATGGGGGCAACTAATGAAAAACTGTTTTTT. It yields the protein CASSLMGATNEKLFF.

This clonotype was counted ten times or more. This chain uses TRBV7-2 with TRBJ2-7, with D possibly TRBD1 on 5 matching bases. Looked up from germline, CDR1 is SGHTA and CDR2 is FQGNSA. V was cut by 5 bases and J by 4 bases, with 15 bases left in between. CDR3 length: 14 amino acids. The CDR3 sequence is CTSSPGPGLYEQYF. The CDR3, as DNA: TGTACCAGCAGCCCAGGGCCTGGGCTGTACGAGCAGTACTTC.

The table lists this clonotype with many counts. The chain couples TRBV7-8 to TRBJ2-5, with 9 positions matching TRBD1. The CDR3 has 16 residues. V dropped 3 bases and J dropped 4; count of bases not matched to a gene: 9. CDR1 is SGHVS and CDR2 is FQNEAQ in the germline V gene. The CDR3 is CASSFLQGAEGETQYF. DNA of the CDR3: TGTGCCAGCAGCTTCTTACAGGGGGCCGAGGGAGAGACCCAGTACTTC.

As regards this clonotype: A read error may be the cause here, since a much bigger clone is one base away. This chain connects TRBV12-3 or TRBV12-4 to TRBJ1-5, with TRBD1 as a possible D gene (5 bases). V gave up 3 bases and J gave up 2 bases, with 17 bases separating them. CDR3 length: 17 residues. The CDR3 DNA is TGTGCCAGCAGTTTCAGAGCGGGGCCTCGTGGCAATCAGCCCCAGCATTTT. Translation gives CASSFRAGPRGNQPQHF.

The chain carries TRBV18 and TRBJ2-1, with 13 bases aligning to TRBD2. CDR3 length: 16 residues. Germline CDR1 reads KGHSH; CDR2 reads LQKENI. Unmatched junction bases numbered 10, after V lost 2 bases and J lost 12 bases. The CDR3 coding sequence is TGTGCCAGCTCACCAGGACTAGCGGGGGTCACAGATACGCAGTTCTTC. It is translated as CASSPGLAGVTDTQFF.

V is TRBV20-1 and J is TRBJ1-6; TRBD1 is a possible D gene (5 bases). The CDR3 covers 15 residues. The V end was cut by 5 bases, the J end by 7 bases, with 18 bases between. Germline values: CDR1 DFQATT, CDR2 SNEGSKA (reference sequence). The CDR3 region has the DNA TGCAGTGCTTGGGGCCGCGGGGGGTGGAATTCACCCCTCCACTTT. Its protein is CSAWGRGGWNSPLHF.

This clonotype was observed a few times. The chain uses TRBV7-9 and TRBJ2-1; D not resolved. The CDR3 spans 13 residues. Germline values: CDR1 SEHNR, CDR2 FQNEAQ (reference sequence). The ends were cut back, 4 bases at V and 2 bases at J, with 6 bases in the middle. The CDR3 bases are TGTGCCAGCAGCTCAAGCGCCTACAATGAGCAGTTCTTC. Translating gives CASSSSAYNEQFF. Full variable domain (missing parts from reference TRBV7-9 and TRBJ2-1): DTGVSQNPRHKITKRGQNVTFRCDPISEHNRLYWYRQTLGQGPEFLTYFQNEAQLEKSRLLSDRFSAERPKGSFSTLEIQRTEQGDSAMYLCASSSSAYNEQFFGPGTRLTVL.

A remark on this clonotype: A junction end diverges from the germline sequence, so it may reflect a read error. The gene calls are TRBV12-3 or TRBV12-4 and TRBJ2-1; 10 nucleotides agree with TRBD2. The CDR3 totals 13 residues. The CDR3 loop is CTSRPSGRDEQFF. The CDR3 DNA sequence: TGTACCAGCAGACCCAGCGGGAGGGACGAGCAGTTCTTC.